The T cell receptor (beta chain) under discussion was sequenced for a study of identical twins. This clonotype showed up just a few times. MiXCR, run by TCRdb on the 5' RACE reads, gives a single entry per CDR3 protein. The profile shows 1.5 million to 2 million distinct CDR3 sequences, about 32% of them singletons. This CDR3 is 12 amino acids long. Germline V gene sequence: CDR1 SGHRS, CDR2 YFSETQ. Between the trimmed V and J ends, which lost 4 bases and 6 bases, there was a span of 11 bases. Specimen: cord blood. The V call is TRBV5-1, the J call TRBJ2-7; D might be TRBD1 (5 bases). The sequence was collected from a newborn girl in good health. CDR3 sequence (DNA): TGCGCCAGCAGCCCGGACAAGGGCGAGCAGTACTTC. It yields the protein CASSPDKGEQYF.